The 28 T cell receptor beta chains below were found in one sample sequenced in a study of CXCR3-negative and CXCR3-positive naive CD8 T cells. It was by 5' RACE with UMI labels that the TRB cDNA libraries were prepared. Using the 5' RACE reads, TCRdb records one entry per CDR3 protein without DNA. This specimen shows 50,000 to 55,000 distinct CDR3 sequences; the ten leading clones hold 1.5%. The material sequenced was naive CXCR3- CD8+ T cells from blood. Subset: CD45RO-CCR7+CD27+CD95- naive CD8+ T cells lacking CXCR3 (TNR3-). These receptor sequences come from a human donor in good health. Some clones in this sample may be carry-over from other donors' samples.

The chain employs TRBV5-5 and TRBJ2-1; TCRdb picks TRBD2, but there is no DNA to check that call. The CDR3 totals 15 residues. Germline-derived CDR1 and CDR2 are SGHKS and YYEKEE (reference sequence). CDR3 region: CASSLSGRGYNEQFF.

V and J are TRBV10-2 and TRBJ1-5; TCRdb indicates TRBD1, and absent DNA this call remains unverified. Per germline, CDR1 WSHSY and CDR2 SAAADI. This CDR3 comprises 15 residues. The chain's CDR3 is CASSEGAWANQPQHF.

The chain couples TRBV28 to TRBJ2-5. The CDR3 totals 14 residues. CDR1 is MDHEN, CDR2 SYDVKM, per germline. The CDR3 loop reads CASSLLSDQETPYF. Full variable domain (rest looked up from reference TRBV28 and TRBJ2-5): DVKVTQSSRYLVKRTGEKVFLECVQDMDHENMFWYRQDPGLGLRLIYFSYDVKMKEKGDIPEGYSVSREKKERFSLILESASTNQTSMYLCASSLLSDQETPYFGPGTRLLVL.

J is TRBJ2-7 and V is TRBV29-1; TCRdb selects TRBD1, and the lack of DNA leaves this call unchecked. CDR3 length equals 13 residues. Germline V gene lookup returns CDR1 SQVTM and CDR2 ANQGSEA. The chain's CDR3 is CSVGTGGAYEQYF.

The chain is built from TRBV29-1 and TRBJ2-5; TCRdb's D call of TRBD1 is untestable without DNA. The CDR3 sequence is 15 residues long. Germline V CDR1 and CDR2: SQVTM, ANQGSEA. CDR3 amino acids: CSVVGGATEEETQYF.

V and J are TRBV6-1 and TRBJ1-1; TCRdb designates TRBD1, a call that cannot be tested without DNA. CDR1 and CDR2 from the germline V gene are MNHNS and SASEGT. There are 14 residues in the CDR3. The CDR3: CASSEARAPAEAFF.

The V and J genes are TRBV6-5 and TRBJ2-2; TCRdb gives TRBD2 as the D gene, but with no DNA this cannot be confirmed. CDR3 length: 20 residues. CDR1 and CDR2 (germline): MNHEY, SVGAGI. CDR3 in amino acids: CASSYSILLAGDPGTGELFF.

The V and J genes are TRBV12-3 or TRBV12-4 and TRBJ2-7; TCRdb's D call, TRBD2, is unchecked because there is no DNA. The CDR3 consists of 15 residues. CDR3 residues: CASSPPTTLRYEQYF.

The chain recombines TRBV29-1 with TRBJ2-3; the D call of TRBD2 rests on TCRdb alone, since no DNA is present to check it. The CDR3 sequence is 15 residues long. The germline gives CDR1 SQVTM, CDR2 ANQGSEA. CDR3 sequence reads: CSVEDPGLAGDTQYF.

CDR3 in amino acids: CASLDRGHGNEQFF. The V gene is TRBV5-1, the J gene TRBJ2-1; TCRdb proposes TRBD1, but this gene call is untestable without DNA. CDR1 and CDR2 (germline): SGHRS, YFSETQ. The CDR3 runs to 14 residues.

CDR3 sequence reads: CASFGTASGNTIYF. The chain employs TRBV28 and TRBJ1-3; TCRdb selects TRBD1, and the lack of DNA leaves this call unchecked. CDR1 and CDR2 from the germline V gene are MDHEN and SYDVKM. The CDR3 has 14 residues.

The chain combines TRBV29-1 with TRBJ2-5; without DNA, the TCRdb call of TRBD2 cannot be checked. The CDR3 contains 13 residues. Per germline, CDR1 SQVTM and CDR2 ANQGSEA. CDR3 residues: CSAPMGVGETQYF. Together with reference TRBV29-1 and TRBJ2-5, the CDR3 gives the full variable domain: SAVISQKPSRDICQRGTSLTIQCQVDSQVTMMFWYRQQPGQSLTLIATANQGSEATYESGFVIDKFPISRPNLTFSTLTVSNMSPEDSSIYLCSAPMGVGETQYFGPGTRLLVL.

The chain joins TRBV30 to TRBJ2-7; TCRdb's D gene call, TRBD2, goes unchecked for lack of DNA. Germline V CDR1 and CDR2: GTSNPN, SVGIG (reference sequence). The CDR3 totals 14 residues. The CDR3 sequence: CAWSVDGLGYEQYF.

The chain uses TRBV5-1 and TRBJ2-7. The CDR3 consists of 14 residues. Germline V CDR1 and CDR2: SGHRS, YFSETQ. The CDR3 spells CASSMDRGPTEQYF.

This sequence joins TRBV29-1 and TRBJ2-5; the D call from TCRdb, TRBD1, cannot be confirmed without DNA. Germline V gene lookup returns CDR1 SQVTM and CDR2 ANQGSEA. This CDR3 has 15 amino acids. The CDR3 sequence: CSVEVRGPPQETQYF.

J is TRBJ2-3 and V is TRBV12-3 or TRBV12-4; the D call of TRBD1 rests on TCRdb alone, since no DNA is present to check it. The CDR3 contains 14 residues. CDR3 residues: CATSGGGFTDTQYF.

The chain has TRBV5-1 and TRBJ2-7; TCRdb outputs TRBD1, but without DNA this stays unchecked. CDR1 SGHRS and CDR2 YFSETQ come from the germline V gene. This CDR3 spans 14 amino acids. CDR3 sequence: CASSTDRGFNEQYF.

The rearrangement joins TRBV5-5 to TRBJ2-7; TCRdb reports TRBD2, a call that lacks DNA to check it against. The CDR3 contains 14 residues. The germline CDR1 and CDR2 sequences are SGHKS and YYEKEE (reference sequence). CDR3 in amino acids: CASRLAGGGYEQYF.

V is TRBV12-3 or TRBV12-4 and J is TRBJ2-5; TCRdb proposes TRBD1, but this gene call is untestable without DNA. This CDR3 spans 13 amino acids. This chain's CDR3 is CASSDSLQETQYF.

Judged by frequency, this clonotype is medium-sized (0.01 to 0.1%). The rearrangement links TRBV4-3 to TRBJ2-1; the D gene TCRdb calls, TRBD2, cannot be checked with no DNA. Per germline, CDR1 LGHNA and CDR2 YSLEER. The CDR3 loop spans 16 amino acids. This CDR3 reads CASSQDRTSGYNEQFF.

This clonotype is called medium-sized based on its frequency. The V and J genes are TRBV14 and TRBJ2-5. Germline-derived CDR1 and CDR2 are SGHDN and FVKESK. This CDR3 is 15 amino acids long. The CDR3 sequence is CASSPGGRYQETQYF. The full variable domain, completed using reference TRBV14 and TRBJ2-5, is EAGVTQFPSHSVIEKGQTVTLRCDPISGHDNLYWYRRVMGKEIKFLLHFVKESKQDESGMPNNRFLAERTGGTYSTLKVQPAELEDSGVYFCASSPGGRYQETQYFGPGTRLLVL.

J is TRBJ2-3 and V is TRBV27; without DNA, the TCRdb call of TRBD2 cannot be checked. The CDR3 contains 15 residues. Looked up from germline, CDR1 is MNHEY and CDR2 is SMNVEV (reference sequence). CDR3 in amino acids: CASSPLSGPPDTQYF.

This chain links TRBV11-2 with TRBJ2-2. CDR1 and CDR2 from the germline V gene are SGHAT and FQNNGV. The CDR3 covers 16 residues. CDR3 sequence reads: CASSLEGPNPAGELFF.

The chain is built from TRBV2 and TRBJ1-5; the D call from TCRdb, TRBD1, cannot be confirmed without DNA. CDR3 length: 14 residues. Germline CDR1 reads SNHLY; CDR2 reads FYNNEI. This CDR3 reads CASSEEGDGQPQHF.

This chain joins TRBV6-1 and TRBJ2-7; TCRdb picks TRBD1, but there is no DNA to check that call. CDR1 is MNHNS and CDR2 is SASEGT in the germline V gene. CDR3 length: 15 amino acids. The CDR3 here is CASSEAITGGYEQYF.

CDR3 sequence reads: CASSPLAGGYNEQFF. The chain has TRBV27 and TRBJ2-1; TCRdb selects TRBD2, and the lack of DNA leaves this call unchecked. Germline CDR1 MNHEY, CDR2 SMNVEV (reference sequence). The CDR3 totals 15 residues.

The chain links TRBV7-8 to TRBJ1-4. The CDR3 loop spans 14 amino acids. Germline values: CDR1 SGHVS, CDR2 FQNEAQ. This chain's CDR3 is CASSPSAGGEKLFF. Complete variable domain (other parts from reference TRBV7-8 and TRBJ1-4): GAGVSQSPRYKVAKRGQDVALRCDPISGHVSLFWYQQALGQGPEFLTYFQNEAQLDKSGLPSDRFFAERPEGSVSTLKIQRTQQEDSAVYLCASSPSAGGEKLFFGSGTQLSVL.

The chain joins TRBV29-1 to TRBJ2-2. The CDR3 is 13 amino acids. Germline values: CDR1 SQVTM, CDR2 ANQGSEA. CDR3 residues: CSVEGFDTGELFF.